Listed below are T cell receptor beta chains from one sample, sequenced in a study of cytomegalovirus exposure and HLA in healthy donors. Some clones are missing from TCRdb's copy, which holds only in-frame ones; the method was immunoSEQ multiplex PCR. The sample carries fewer than 150,000 clones, 75% to 90% recorded once. Specimen: PBMCs. These receptor sequences come from a man between 35 and 55 years old in good health and CMV-seronegative. The conserved cysteine and the conserved F or W are not part of the CDR3 here. D genes are given only for firm matches.

CDR3 protein,D gene,V gene,J gene
ASSFTPKQGMNTEAF,TRBD1,TRBV5-6,TRBJ1-1
ASAQGEYNEQF,TRBD1,TRBV7-2,TRBJ2-1
ASSNAGVRTTEAF,.,TRBV19,TRBJ1-1
ASSLRQGRLAGGYT,TRBD1,TRBV27,TRBJ1-2
ASSLGRTDTQY,.,TRBV19,TRBJ2-3
ASSLDWSSQAF,.,TRBV11-2,TRBJ1-1
ASSYPGLTDTQY,.,TRBV7-9,TRBJ2-3
ASSLAGGWDEQY,TRBD1,TRBV5-1,TRBJ2-7
ASSFGDRGQETQY,TRBD1,TRBV6-5,TRBJ2-5
ASSFEWTEAF,.,TRBV5-5,TRBJ1-1
ASSLYLGLLGYGYT,.,TRBV28,TRBJ1-2
ASSSIPQGLRFDEQF,.,TRBV27,TRBJ2-1
ASRDGQDLNQPQH,TRBD1,TRBV6-1,TRBJ1-5
ASSAATGNTEAF,.,TRBV2,TRBJ1-1
ASSLKDRPYEQY,.,TRBV5-7,TRBJ2-7
ASSQEDRGNTGELF,TRBD1,TRBV4-2,TRBJ2-2